A single sample is the source of the 9 T cell receptor beta chains below, sequenced in a study of blood T cell repertoires in COVID-19. Profiling relied on immunoSEQ multiplex PCR, and the TCRdb table lists in-frame clones only, not all of them. Of roughly 190,000 clones in the sample, 80% to 85% were seen once. Sequenced sample: peripheral blood. These receptors originate from a human donor in a cohort sampled during active COVID-19.

The chain is built from TRBV9 and TRBJ2-1; no clear D. This CDR3 contains 15 residues. V was shortened by 2 bases and J by 1 base, with 10 bases between the two germline ends. Germline CDR1 is SGDLS and CDR2 is YYNGEE. The CDR3 coding sequence is TGTGCCAGCAGCGTGAGAGCGAGGTCCTACAATGAGCAGTTCTTC. Protein sequence: CASSVRARSYNEQFF.

CDR3 loop: CASSSQGLGYTF. CDR3 nucleotides: TGTGCCAGCAGCTCCCAGGGGCTTGGCTACACCTTC. V gene TRBV7-6 combines with J gene TRBJ1-2, with a weak D call TRBD1 (6 bases). Trimming removed 4 bases at V and 7 bases at J, with 10 bases between. CDR1 and CDR2 (germline): SGHVS, FNYEAQ. The CDR3 consists of 12 residues.

This chain uses TRBV30 with TRBJ1-6; 8 nucleotides align to TRBD1. CDR3 size: 12 residues. Germline lookup yields CDR1 GTSNPN and CDR2 SVGIG (reference sequence). The V and J ends lost 5 bases and 9 bases, in that order; junction bases with no gene match: 3. This CDR3 is CAWGGTGSPLHF. The DNA for the CDR3 is TGTGCCTGGGGTGGGACAGGTTCACCCCTCCACTTT.

This clone came up once. DNA of the CDR3: TGTGCCAGCAGCTTGGAAAGAAAGCGGGGGGCAGATACGCAGTATTTT. Its translation: CASSLERKRGADTQYF. This chain connects TRBV5-4 to TRBJ2-3, with 9 bases fitting TRBD2. The CDR3 spans 16 residues. Germline CDR1 is SGHNT and CDR2 is YYREEE (reference sequence). V was clipped by 0 bases and J by 4 bases; unmatched bases: 6.

This clone was seen more than once but under ten times. In the same sample, other DNA sequences code for this CDR3. The V gene is TRBV10-1, the J gene TRBJ1-1; D remains ambiguous. The germline CDR1 and CDR2 sequences are WNHNN and SYGVQD (reference sequence). CDR3 length equals 13 residues. V was clipped by 1 base and J by 1 base, with 4 bases between them. Here the CDR3 reads CASSELRNTEAFF. The CDR3 DNA follows: TGCGCCAGCAGTGAGTTGCGGAACACTGAAGCTTTCTTT.

This chain links TRBV5-1 with TRBJ2-3; a possible D gene is TRBD2 (5 bases). The CDR3 covers 15 residues. Germline CDR1 reads SGHRS; CDR2 reads YFSETQ. The ends were cut back, 0 bases at V and 2 bases at J, with 10 bases in the middle. The CDR3 loop reads CASSLVRRVTDTQYF. The CDR3 DNA reads as TGCGCCAGCAGCTTGGTCAGGCGGGTCACAGATACGCAGTATTTT.

The gene calls are TRBV5-1 and TRBJ2-3; 10 bases align to TRBD2. With V trimmed by 5 bases and J by 2 bases, 14 bases remained unmatched. This CDR3 comprises 18 residues. Germline V lookup: CDR1 SGHRS, CDR2 YFSETQ. The CDR3 here is CASRGEYTSGVPTDTQYF. As DNA, the CDR3 is TGCGCCAGCAGGGGGGAATATACTAGCGGGGTTCCCACAGATACGCAGTATTTT.

Only one count was recorded for this clone. V usage is TRBV2 and J usage is TRBJ2-3, with 7 bases that match TRBD2. This CDR3 region has 18 residues. The V segment lost 6 bases and the J segment 3 bases; nucleotides outside the gene matches: 18. Germline V gene data show CDR1 as SNHLY and CDR2 as FYNNEI. DNA for the CDR3: TGTGCCAGCAGCCAAAGGGCTGGGACTAACACCGGTACAGATACGCAGTATTTT. This sequence encodes CASSQRAGTNTGTDTQYF.

The chain links TRBV28 to TRBJ2-2, with 7 bases that match TRBD1. The trim removed 8 bases at V and 3 bases at J, leaving 6 bases unmatched. Germline V CDR1 and CDR2: MDHEN, SYDVKM. This CDR3 is 14 amino acids long. The CDR3 DNA reads TGTGCCAGCTGCGCCGGGACAGACACCGGGGAGCTGTTTTTT. Translation gives CASCAGTDTGELFF.